This TCR beta chain was sequenced during a study of cytomegalovirus exposure and HLA in healthy donors. The V gene end was trimmed by 4 bases and the J gene end by 2 bases; junction bases not matched to a gene: 10. The germline gives CDR1 SGHRS, CDR2 YFSETQ. This CDR3 comprises 17 residues. The PCR made use of 60 Vbeta and 13 Jbeta primers. Sequencing was performed with immunoSEQ multiplex PCR; in TCRdb, only in-frame clones are kept and a portion is missing. The sample holds roughly 150,000 clones; around 85% are singletons and the top ten take under 3%. This receptor was identified in a male donor in good health and CMV-seronegative. The rearrangement uses TRBV5-1 and TRBJ2-2; 8 bases fit TRBD2. Sample: PBMCs. CDR3 DNA sequence: TGCGCCAGCAGCCCTACCCCGGGGGGGCGAAACACCGGGGAGCTGTTTTTT. Translating it yields CASSPTPGGRNTGELFF.